This T cell receptor beta chain comes out of a study of blood T cell repertoires in COVID-19. Study details: COVID-19 samples, acute and convalescent, were from the United States, Italy and Spain. Sources were T cells, B-cell-depleted T cells, or PBMCs; the material itself was cDNA or gDNA.

Per the authors' pipeline: Estimation of nucleated cell counts was performed using reference gene primer amplification. Profiling relied on immunoSEQ multiplex PCR, and the TCRdb table lists in-frame clones only, not all of them. The V and J calls and clone size come from that table; D and trimming were worked out from the DNA. The table records more than 90,000 clones, about 92% of them present only once. This clonotype was obtained from a man between 45 and 60 years old with active COVID-19. The specimen was peripheral blood.

In DNA, the CDR3 is TGTGCCAGCAGTTTAAGTTGGGACAGGGGGCGAGCTTTCTTT. Protein product: CASSLSWDRGRAFF. The chain joins TRBV27 to TRBJ1-1; 12 bases are a match to TRBD1. The CDR3 sequence is 14 residues long. V lost 2 bases, J lost 10 bases, and 5 bases stayed unmatched. Germline V CDR1 and CDR2: MNHEY, SMNVEV (reference sequence).